The sample holds one count of the clone carrying this TCR beta chain. Its antigen is not known. One end of the junction fails to match germline, which may point to a read error. All patients were untreated before thyroid surgery. Germline lookup yields CDR1 SNHLY and CDR2 FYNNEI. The CDR3 is 16 residues long. TCRdb reanalyzed the PCR reads with MiXCR. The repertoire holds approximately 15,000 clones, approximately 12% seen once, with approximately 14% in the top ten. The sample belongs to a study of metastatic and nonmetastatic thyroid tumors. Across the whole study: Patients with malignant and benign thyroid disease provided blood and tumor or nodule tissue, whose repertoires were compared. Study results and limitations: In both blood and tumor samples, TCR beta diversity was reported significantly higher for malignant than benign nodules.

The gene calls are TRBV2 and TRBJ2-6; TRBD1 matches at 7 bases. The TCR sequence derives from a female donor with papillary thyroid cancer or a benign thyroid nodule (not recorded which). Some clones in this sample may be carry-over from other donors' samples. Sequencing used blood. The CDR3 nucleotides are TGTGCCAGCTCCGGGACAGAGCCCTCTGGGGACAACGTACTGACTTTC. Its protein is CASSGTEPSGDNVLTF.